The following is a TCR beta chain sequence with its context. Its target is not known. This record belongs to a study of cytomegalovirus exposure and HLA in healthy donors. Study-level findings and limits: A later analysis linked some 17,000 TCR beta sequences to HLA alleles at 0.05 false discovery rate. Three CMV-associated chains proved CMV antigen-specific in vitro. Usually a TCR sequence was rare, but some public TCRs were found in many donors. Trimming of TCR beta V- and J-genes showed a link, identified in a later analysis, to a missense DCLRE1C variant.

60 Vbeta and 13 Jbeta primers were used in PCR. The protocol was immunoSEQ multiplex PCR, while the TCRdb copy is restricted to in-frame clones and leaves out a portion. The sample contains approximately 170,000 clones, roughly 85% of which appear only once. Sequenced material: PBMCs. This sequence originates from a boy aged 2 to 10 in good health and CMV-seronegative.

CDR3 sequence reads: CASSQHARDTRGTEAFF. In nucleotides, the CDR3 is TGTGCCAGCAGCCAACACGCAAGAGACACAAGAGGGACTGAAGCTTTCTTT. The chain joins TRBV7-2 to TRBJ1-1; no definite D call. Per the germline V gene, CDR1 is SGHTA and CDR2 is FQGNSA. The CDR3 length is 17 residues. The V end was cut by 5 bases, the J end by 5 bases, with 24 bases between. Filled out from reference TRBV7-2 and TRBJ1-1, the complete variable domain reads GAGVSQSPSNKVTEKGKDVELRCDPISGHTALYWYRQSLGQGLEFLIYFQGNSAPDKSGLPSDRFSAERTGGSVSTLTIQRTQQEDSAVYLCASSQHARDTRGTEAFFGQGTRLTVV.